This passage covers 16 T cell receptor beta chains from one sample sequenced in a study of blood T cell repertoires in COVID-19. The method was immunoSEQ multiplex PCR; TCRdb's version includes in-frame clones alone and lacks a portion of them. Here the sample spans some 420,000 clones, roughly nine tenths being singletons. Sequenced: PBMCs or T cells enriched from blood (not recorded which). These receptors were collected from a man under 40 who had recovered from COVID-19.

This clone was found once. The CDR3 DNA follows: TGTGCCAGTAAGGGGTGGGGGAACACTGAAGCTTTCTTT. Amino acid sequence: CASKGWGNTEAFF. The gene calls are TRBV19 and TRBJ1-1; possibly TRBD1 for D (5 bases). The germline gives CDR1 LNHDA, CDR2 SQIVND (reference sequence). This CDR3 has 13 residues. V was shortened by 7 bases and J by 1 base, with 10 bases between the two germline ends.

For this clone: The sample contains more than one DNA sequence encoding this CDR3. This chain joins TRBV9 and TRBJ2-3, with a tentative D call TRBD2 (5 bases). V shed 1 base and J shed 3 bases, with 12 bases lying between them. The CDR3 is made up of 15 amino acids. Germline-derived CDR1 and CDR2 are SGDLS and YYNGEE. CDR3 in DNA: TGTGCCAGCAGCGTAAGCGGAGATTGGACAGATACGCAGTATTTT. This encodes CASSVSGDWTDTQYF.

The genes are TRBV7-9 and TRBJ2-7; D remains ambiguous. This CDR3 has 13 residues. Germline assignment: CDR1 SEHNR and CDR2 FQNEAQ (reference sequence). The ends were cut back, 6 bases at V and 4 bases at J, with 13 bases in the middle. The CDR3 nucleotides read TGTGCCAGCAGGCCATACACAGATTACGAGCAGTACTTC. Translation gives CASRPYTDYEQYF. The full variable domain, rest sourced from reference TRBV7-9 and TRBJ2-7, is DTGVSQNPRHKITKRGQNVTFRCDPISEHNRLYWYRQTLGQGPEFLTYFQNEAQLEKSRLLSDRFSAERPKGSFSTLEIQRTEQGDSAMYLCASRPYTDYEQYFGPGTRLTVT.

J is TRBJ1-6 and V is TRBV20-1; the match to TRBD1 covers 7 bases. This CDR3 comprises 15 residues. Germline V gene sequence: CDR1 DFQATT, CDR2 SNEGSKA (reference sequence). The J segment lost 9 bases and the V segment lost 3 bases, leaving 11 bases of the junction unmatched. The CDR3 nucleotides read TGCAGTGCTAGTGGGACAGCCGAAGATGGTTCACCCCTCCACTTT. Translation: CSASGTAEDGSPLHF.

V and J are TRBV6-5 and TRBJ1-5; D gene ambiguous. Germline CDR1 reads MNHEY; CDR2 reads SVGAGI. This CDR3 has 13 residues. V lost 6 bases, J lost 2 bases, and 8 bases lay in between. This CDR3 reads CASRGLGNQPQHF. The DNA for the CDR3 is TGTGCCAGCAGGGGCCTTGGCAATCAGCCCCAGCATTTT.

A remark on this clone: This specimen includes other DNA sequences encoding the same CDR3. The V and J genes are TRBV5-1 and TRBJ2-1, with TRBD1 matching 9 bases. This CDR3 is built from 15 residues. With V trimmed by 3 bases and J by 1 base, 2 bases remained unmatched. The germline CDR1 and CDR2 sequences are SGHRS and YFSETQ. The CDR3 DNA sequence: TGCGCCAGCAGCTCCGGACAGGGGTCCTACAATGAGCAGTTCTTC. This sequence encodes CASSSGQGSYNEQFF.

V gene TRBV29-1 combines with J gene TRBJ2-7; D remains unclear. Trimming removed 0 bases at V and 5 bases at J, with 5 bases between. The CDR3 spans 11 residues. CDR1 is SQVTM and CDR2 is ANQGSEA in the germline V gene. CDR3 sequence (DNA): TGCAGCGTTGAAGATTATGACGAGCAGTACTTC. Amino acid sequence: CSVEDYDEQYF.

CDR3: CARSLDDSTISYEQYF. CDR3 nucleotides: TGTGCCAGAAGCTTGGATGACTCCACAATCTCCTACGAGCAGTACTTC. J is TRBJ2-7 and V is TRBV5-3, with unresolved D. TRBV5-3 is flagged as an ORF with uncertain function. The CDR3 sequence is 16 residues long. Trimming removed 0 bases from V and 0 bases from J, with 13 bases in between.

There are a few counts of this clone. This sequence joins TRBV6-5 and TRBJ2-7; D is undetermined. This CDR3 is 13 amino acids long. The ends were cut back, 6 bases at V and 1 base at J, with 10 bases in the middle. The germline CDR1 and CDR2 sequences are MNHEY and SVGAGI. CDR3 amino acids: CASRQLISYEQYF. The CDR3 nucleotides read TGTGCCAGCAGACAACTAATATCCTACGAGCAGTACTTC.

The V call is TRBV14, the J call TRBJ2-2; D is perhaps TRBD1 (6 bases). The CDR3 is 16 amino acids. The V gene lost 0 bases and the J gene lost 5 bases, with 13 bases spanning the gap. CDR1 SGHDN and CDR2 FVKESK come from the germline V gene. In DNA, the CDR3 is TGTGCCAGCAGCCAAGAGGGGCAGGGGTATACCGGGGAGCTGTTTTTT. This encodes CASSQEGQGYTGELFF.

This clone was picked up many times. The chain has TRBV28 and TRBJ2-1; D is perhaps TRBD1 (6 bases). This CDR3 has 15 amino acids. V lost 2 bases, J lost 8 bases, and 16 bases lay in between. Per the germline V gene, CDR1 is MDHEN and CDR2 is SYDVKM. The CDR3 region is CASSLNRAIMYEQFF. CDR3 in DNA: TGTGCCAGCAGTTTAAACAGGGCCATTATGTATGAGCAGTTCTTC.

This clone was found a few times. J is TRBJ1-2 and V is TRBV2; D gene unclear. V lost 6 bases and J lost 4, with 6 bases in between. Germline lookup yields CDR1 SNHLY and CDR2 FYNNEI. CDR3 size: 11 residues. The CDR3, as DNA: TGTGCCAGCAGCACAATCTATGGCTACACCTTC. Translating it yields CASSTIYGYTF.

The CDR3 region is CASSLGPNTGELFF. In DNA form, the CDR3 reads TGTGCCAGCAGTTTGGGGCCGAACACCGGGGAGCTGTTTTTT. The genes are TRBV28 and TRBJ2-2; maybe TRBD1 (5 bases). The germline CDR1 and CDR2 sequences are MDHEN and SYDVKM. The CDR3 has 14 amino acids. V lost 3 bases and J lost 0, with 5 bases in between.

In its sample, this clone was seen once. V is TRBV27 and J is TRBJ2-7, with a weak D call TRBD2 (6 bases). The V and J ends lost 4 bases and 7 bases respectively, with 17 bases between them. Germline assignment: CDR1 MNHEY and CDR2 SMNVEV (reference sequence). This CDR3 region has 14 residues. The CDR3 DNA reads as TGTGCCAGCAGTTCCGGGACTGACGGAAGGGAGCAGTACTTC. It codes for CASSSGTDGREQYF.

The CDR3 sequence: CASSRGGQGFSGANVLTF. In DNA form, the CDR3 reads TGTGCCAGCAGCCGCGGGGGGCAGGGATTCTCTGGGGCCAACGTCCTGACTTTC. The V gene is TRBV5-6, the J gene TRBJ2-6; 8 bases are shared with TRBD2. The CDR3 loop spans 18 amino acids. V lost 4 bases, J lost 0 bases, and 9 bases stayed unmatched. Germline CDR1 reads SGHDT; CDR2 reads YYEEEE.

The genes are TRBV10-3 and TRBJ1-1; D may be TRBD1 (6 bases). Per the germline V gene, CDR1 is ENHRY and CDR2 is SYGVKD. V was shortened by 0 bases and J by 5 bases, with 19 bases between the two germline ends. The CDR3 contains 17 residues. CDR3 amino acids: CAISESKAGEEGTEAFF. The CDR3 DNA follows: TGTGCCATCAGTGAGTCGAAGGCAGGGGAAGAGGGAACTGAAGCTTTCTTT.